Listed below are T cell receptor beta chains from one sample, sequenced in a study of blood T cell repertoires in COVID-19. Here immunoSEQ multiplex PCR was the method, and the copy in TCRdb shows in-frame clones only, minus some. The sample lists some 150,000 clones; roughly 87% were seen once. Input material: peripheral blood. Every receptor here comes from a woman in her sixties or seventies who had recovered from COVID-19. CDR3s include the opening cysteine and the closing phenylalanine or tryptophan. D genes are given only for firm matches. Some rows have no size entry. The others give once, few or many, or a class for an expanded clone.

D gene,J gene,clone size,V gene,CDR3 DNA,CDR3 protein
TRBD2,TRBJ2-5,.,TRBV4-2,TGTGCCAGCAGCCAAGATCAGGGAACGGGGGGGCCGGGGGAGACCCAGTACTTC,CASSQDQGTGGPGETQYF
TRBD1,TRBJ2-1,.,TRBV5-1,TGCGCCAGCAGCCCGGGGACAGGGGGCAATGAGCAGTTCTTC,CASSPGTGGNEQFF
TRBD2,TRBJ2-1,.,TRBV11-2,TGTGCCAGCAGCTTAACTAGCGGGGAGGTTCAGTTCTTC,CASSLTSGEVQFF
.,TRBJ2-7,.,TRBV27,TGTGCCAGCAGTGCACGCTTGGGGGCCGGCGAGCAGTACTTC,CASSARLGAGEQYF
.,TRBJ1-2,.,TRBV27,TGTGCCAGCAGTTTAGTGACAGGAGCTAACTATGGCTACACCTTC,CASSLVTGANYGYTF
TRBD1,TRBJ1-1,.,TRBV5-1,TGCGCCAGCAGCCGCGAACAGGGGGCGATCACTGAAGCTTTCTTT,CASSREQGAITEAFF
TRBD1,TRBJ1-4,.,TRBV28,TGTGCCAGCAGTTCAGGGGGGGAAAAACTGTTTTTT,CASSSGGEKLFF
TRBD1,TRBJ1-2,.,TRBV10-1,TGCGCCAGCAGTTTTAGAGGGGGCTGTGGCTACACCTTC,CASSFRGGCGYTF
TRBD2,TRBJ2-7,.,TRBV15,TGTGCCACCAGCAGAGGCGAGGGGAGGGGGTACTTC,CATSRGEGRGYF
TRBD1,TRBJ2-7,.,TRBV30,TGTGCCTGGGCTCCCGGACAGGGGAGGGGCGAGCAGTACTTC,CAWAPGQGRGEQYF
.,TRBJ2-5,.,TRBV9,TGTGCCAGCAGCGTAGGAGTAGAAAAAGAGACCCAGTACTTC,CASSVGVEKETQYF
TRBD1,TRBJ2-7,.,TRBV5-4,TGTGCCAGCAGCTTACAGGGGGCGGGGAGCGAGCAGTACTTC,CASSLQGAGSEQYF
.,TRBJ1-1,once,TRBV4-1,TGCGCCAGCAGCCAAGAGGAGGAGGCTGAAGCTTTCTTT,CASSQEEEAEAFF
TRBD1,TRBJ2-7,.,TRBV5-6,TGTGCCAGCAGCTTGGGGGACAGCCGATCCTACGAGCAGTACTTC,CASSLGDSRSYEQYF
TRBD2,TRBJ2-5,.,TRBV18,TGTGCCAGCTCACCATACGGGGGGGCTCAAGAGACCCAGTACTTC,CASSPYGGAQETQYF
TRBD1,TRBJ2-1,once,TRBV3-1/TRBV3-2,TGTGCCAGCAGCCTCGAGAACAGGGGCTCCTACAATGAGCAGTTCTTC,CASSLENRGSYNEQFF
.,TRBJ1-6,few,TRBV5-1,TGCGCCAGCAGCTTTGGGCAGGGTAGTCCTAAATCACCCCTCCACTTT,CASSFGQGSPKSPLHF
.,TRBJ1-1,.,TRBV18,TGTGCCAGCTCGGAAGAGCAGGGTGAAGCTTTCTTT,CASSEEQGEAFF
.,TRBJ2-5,.,TRBV7-7,TGTGCTAGCTCGACCGGGTACCAAGAGACCCAGTACTTC,CASSTGYQETQYF
.,TRBJ1-2,.,TRBV14,TGTGCCAGCAGCCAAGTTCCGGGGGGTGCAAACTATGGCTACACCTTC,CASSQVPGGANYGYTF
.,TRBJ1-1,.,TRBV5-4,TGTGCCAGCAGCGTAGGAGAATACATGAACACTGAAGCTTTCTTT,CASSVGEYMNTEAFF
TRBD2,TRBJ2-2,once,TRBV11-2,TGTGCCAGCAGCTTAGGTGCGGGGGGGAACACCGGGGAGCTGTTTTTT,CASSLGAGGNTGELFF